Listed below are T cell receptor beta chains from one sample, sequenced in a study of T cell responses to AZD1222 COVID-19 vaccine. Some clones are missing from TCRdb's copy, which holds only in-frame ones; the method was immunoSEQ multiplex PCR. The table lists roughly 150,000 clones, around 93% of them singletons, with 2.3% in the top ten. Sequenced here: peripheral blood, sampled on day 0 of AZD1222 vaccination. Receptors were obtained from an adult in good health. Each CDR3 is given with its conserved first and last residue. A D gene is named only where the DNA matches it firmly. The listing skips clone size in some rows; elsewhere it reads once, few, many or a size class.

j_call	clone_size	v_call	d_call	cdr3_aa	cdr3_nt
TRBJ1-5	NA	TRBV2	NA	CASSLDRPSSNQPQHF	TGTGCCAGCAGTCTAGATAGACCCTCTAGCAATCAGCCCCAGCATTTT
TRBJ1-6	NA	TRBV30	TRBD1	CACTGGAYNSPLHF	TGTGCCTGTACAGGGGGCGCCTATAATTCACCCCTCCACTTT
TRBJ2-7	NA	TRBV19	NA	CASSIGGVQNEQYF	TGTGCCAGTAGTATAGGGGGAGTCCAGAACGAGCAGTACTTC
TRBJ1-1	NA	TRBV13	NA	CASSLDEDTEAFF	TGTGCCAGCAGCTTAGATGAGGACACTGAAGCTTTCTTT
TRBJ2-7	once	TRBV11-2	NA	CASSLVPGAGYEQYF	TGTGCCAGCAGCTTAGTTCCGGGGGCGGGGTACGAGCAGTACTTC
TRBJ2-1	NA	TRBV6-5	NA	CASRPAGSNNEQFF	TGTGCCAGCAGGCCCGCGGGGTCGAACAATGAGCAGTTCTTC
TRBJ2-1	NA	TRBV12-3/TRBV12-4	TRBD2	CASSFLAGDEQFF	TGTGCCAGCAGTTTCCTAGCGGGCGATGAGCAGTTCTTC
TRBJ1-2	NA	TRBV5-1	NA	CASSLEAGSNYGYTF	TGCGCCAGCAGCTTGGAGGCAGGGTCCAACTATGGCTACACCTTC
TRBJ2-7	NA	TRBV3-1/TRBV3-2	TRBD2	CASSQDPIGRGSYEQYF	TGTGCCAGCAGCCAAGATCCTATCGGGAGGGGCTCCTACGAGCAGTACTTC
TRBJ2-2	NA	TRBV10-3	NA	CAITRQEDTGELFF	TGTGCCATCACACGACAGGAGGACACCGGGGAGCTGTTTTTT
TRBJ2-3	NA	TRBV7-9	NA	CASSLATGATDTQYF	TGTGCCAGCAGCTTAGCGACCGGGGCCACAGATACGCAGTATTTT
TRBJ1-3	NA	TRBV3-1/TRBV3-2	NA	CASSQLDTIYF	TGTGCCAGCAGCCAACTAGACACCATATATTTT
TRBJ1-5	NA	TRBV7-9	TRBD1	CASSDRILGQPQHF	TGTGCCAGCTCGGACAGGATTTTGGGTCAGCCCCAGCATTTT
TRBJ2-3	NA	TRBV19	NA	CASYSTGDSSTDTQYF	TGTGCCAGTTACTCAACAGGGGACTCTAGCACAGATACGCAGTATTTT
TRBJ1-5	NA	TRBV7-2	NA	CASSLKGIGGNQPQHF	TGTGCCAGCAGCTTAAAAGGTATAGGAGGCAATCAGCCCCAGCATTTT
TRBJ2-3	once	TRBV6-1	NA	CASSERGPTDTQYF	TGTGCCAGCAGTGAAAGGGGTCCCACAGATACGCAGTATTTT
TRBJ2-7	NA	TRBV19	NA	CASSIQGYEQYF	TGTGCCAGTAGTATCCAGGGTTACGAGCAGTACTTC
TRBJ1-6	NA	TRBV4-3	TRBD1	CASSPGQGTYNSPLHF	TGCGCCAGCAGCCCGGGACAGGGAACCTATAATTCACCCCTCCACTTT
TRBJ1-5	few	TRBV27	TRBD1	CASSLSTGGTQPQHF	TGTGCCAGCAGTCTCTCGACAGGGGGCACTCAGCCCCAGCATTTT
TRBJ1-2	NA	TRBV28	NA	CASSPARSGINYGYTF	TGTGCCAGCAGTCCTGCGAGGTCCGGGATTAACTATGGCTACACCTTC
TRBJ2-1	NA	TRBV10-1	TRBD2	CASSVSGSRINEQFF	TGCGCCAGCAGTGTTAGCGGGAGCCGAATCAATGAGCAGTTCTTC
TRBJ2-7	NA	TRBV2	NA	CASSGWTEATQQYF	TGTGCCAGCAGTGGGTGGACGGAGGCTACACAGCAGTACTTC